The 8 T cell receptor beta chains reported below all come from one sample, sequenced in a study of technical replicates of blood from a handful of donors. Some clones are missing from TCRdb's copy, which holds only in-frame ones; the method was immunoSEQ multiplex PCR. Here the sample spans under 85,000 clones, 85% to 95% being singletons. Sequencing was done on a sample of T cells isolated from PBMCs. The receptors derive from a human donor in good health.

The chain uses TRBV27 and TRBJ1-2, with TRBD1 as a possible D gene (5 bases). Trimming shortened V by 4 bases and J by 4 bases, and 16 bases separated the two germline ends. CDR1 is MNHEY and CDR2 is SMNVEV in the germline V gene (reference sequence). The CDR3 has 15 amino acids. CDR3 residues: CASSYQQVGGYGYTF. CDR3 DNA: TGTGCCAGCAGTTACCAACAGGTCGGTGGCTATGGCTACACCTTC.

This clone was recorded a few times. The chain employs TRBV6-6 and TRBJ1-2; 7 nucleotides match TRBD1. CDR3 length: 13 amino acids. J gave up 4 bases and V 5 bases, and 4 bases lay outside the gene matches. Germline-derived CDR1 and CDR2 are MNHNY and SVGAGI (reference sequence). DNA of the CDR3: TGTGCCAGCAGTAGCACAGGGGTCTATGGCTACACCTTC. It encodes CASSSTGVYGYTF.

The J gene is TRBJ2-7, the V gene TRBV6-1, with 8 bases that match TRBD1. The CDR3 totals 14 residues. The ends lost 3 bases at V and 5 bases at J; junction bases unmatched: 6. Germline V CDR1 and CDR2: MNHNS, SASEGT. The CDR3 spells CASSEDREFNEQYF. CDR3 DNA: TGTGCCAGCAGTGAGGACAGGGAGTTTAACGAGCAGTACTTC.

DNA of the CDR3: TGTGCCAGTAGTACCCCATTCTTACAGTACGAGCAGTACTTC. Its protein product is CASSTPFLQYEQYF. V is TRBV19 and J is TRBJ2-7; D gene ambiguous. In germline, CDR1 is LNHDA, CDR2 SQIVND (reference sequence). Trimming stripped 4 bases from V and 4 bases from J, with 14 bases between. This CDR3 comprises 14 residues.

In nucleotides, the CDR3 is TGTGCCATCAGCAAAACCTCTAGCGGGCAAAGCTCCTACGAGCAGTACTTC. This translates into CAISKTSSGQSSYEQYF. V gene TRBV10-3 combines with J gene TRBJ2-7, with 8 bases aligning to TRBD2. Germline-derived CDR1 and CDR2 are ENHRY and SYGVKD. J was trimmed by 0 bases and V by 6 bases; bases with no gene match: 13. There are 17 residues in the CDR3.

The V gene is TRBV9, the J gene TRBJ2-7; 7 nucleotides line up with TRBD2. Per germline, CDR1 SGDLS and CDR2 YYNGEE. This CDR3 has 15 amino acids. V dropped 0 bases and J dropped 3; count of bases not matched to a gene: 6. CDR3 bases: TGTGCCAGCAGCGTAGGCGGACTAGTCAGCTACGAGCAGTACTTC. It translates to CASSVGGLVSYEQYF.

V usage is TRBV7-2 and J usage is TRBJ2-1, with 7 positions matching TRBD2. After removal of 5 bases from V and 2 bases from J, the junction contained 12 bases not matched to a gene. CDR1 SGHTA and CDR2 FQGNSA come from the germline V gene. The CDR3 covers 17 residues. The DNA for the CDR3 is TGTGCCAGCAGCCCGAAGGTGGGTCTAGCGGCCTACAATGAGCAGTTCTTC. This translates into CASSPKVGLAAYNEQFF.

The rearrangement uses TRBV18 and TRBJ1-1; 7 nucleotides agree with TRBD1. The CDR3 sequence is 13 residues long. Germline V CDR1 and CDR2: KGHSH, LQKENI. V lost 5 bases to trimming and J lost 4 bases; unmatched junction nucleotides: 4. The CDR3 loop reads CASSVQGGTEAFF. Written as DNA, the CDR3 is TGTGCCAGCTCAGTCCAGGGGGGCACTGAAGCTTTCTTT.